Listed below are T cell receptor beta chains from one sample, sequenced in a study of siplizumab effects on memory and regulatory T cells. Repertoires were generated with immunoSEQ multiplex PCR, while TCRdb's copy carries only in-frame clones and drops some. The table lists about 50,000 clones, less than 98% of them singletons, with 0.55% to 0.65% in the top ten. The specimen sequenced was naive CD4+ T cells sorted from blood. The receptors stem from a human donor in good health. CDR3s include the opening cysteine and the closing phenylalanine or tryptophan. The order of the fields is V gene, J gene, CDR3 length, clone size, D gene, CDR3 DNA, CDR3 protein. The D gene is left open where the match is weak. Only part of the rows carry a size: once, few, many, or a class if the clone is expanded.

>TRBV23-1|TRBJ2-7|16|NA|NA
TGCGCCAGCAGTCAATCGGGGGTGGGGGGACGGGGCGAGCAGTACTTC
CASSQSGVGGRGEQYF
>TRBV5-4|TRBJ2-3|12|NA|NA
TGTGCCAGCCAAATAGCCCCAGATACGCAGTATTTT
CASQIAPDTQYF
>TRBV7-2|TRBJ2-6|14|NA|NA
TGTGCCAGCAGCCAGAGGTCTGGGGCCAACGTCCTGACTTTC
CASSQRSGANVLTF
>TRBV6-5|TRBJ2-7|14|NA|TRBD2
TGTGCCAGCAGTTACACTAGCGGGAGAGGGGAGCAGTACTTC
CASSYTSGRGEQYF
>TRBV19|TRBJ2-7|13|NA|NA
TGTGCCAGTAGTACTAGAGGGCATTACGAGCAGTACTTC
CASSTRGHYEQYF
>TRBV6-5|TRBJ2-2|16|NA|NA
TGTGCCAGCAGTTACTCAGGCGGGGCGAACACCGGGGAGCTGTTTTTT
CASSYSGGANTGELFF
>TRBV29-1|TRBJ2-7|12|NA|NA
TGCAGCGCGAGGGTCCGTGCCTACGAGCAGTACTTC
CSARVRAYEQYF
>TRBV7-9|TRBJ2-5|14|NA|NA
TGTGCCAGCAGCTTACCGGGCCTCCAAGAGACCCAGTACTTC
CASSLPGLQETQYF
>TRBV27|TRBJ1-5|18|NA|TRBD1
TGTGCCAGCAGTTTACGATACAGGGGGCTTCGCGATTGGCAGCCCCAGCATTTT
CASSLRYRGLRDWQPQHF
>TRBV9|TRBJ2-3|17|NA|TRBD1
TGTGCCAGCAGCTCGCCCCGTGGGACAGGGTTATTAGATACGCAGTATTTT
CASSSPRGTGLLDTQYF
>TRBV7-2|TRBJ2-5|15|NA|TRBD1
TGTGCCAGCAGCTTCCAAACCGGGACAGGTTTCTACCAGTACTTC
CASSFQTGTGFYQYF
>TRBV7-2|TRBJ2-7|15|NA|TRBD2
TGTGCCAGCAGCACGGGACTAGCGGGAGTTTCTGAGCAGTACTTC
CASSTGLAGVSEQYF
>TRBV7-6|TRBJ2-5|13|NA|TRBD1
TGTGCCAGCAGCTTAAGGGACAGGGAGACCCAGTACTTC
CASSLRDRETQYF
>TRBV27|TRBJ2-2|15|NA|NA
TGTGCCAGCAATGACCGAGGACAGAACACCGGGGAGCTGTTTTTT
CASNDRGQNTGELFF
>TRBV10-3|TRBJ2-7|14|once|TRBD2
TGTGCCATCAGAACCGGGACTAGCGGTTCCGAGCAGTACTTC
CAIRTGTSGSEQYF
>TRBV18|TRBJ2-7|15|NA|TRBD1
TGTGCCAGCTCACAGGACAGGGGCGACCCCTACGAGCAGTACTTC
CASSQDRGDPYEQYF
>TRBV7-9|TRBJ2-2|16|NA|NA
TGTGCCAGCAGCTCCGTTCCTCTTCGCGACACCGGGGAGCTGTTTTTT
CASSSVPLRDTGELFF
>TRBV10-3|TRBJ1-5|16|NA|NA
TGTGCCATCAGTGAGTCTGGGCAGGGGACACGGCAGCCCCAGCATTTT
CAISESGQGTRQPQHF
>TRBV5-6|TRBJ2-7|14|NA|NA
TGTGCCAGCAGCTTGGTTGACCGCCCCTACGAGCAGTACTTC
CASSLVDRPYEQYF
>TRBV5-1|TRBJ1-3|16|NA|NA
TGCGCCAGCAGCTTGGAGGTGTGGGGGAACGGAAACACCATATATTTT
CASSLEVWGNGNTIYF
>TRBV7-9|TRBJ2-7|16|NA|NA
TGTGCCAGCAGCTTCTTAGGCGGAACGGCCTCCTACGAGCAGTACTTC
CASSFLGGTASYEQYF
>TRBV18|TRBJ2-5|13|NA|NA
TGTGCCAGCTCACCCCCGGGCCAAGAGACCCAGTACTTC
CASSPPGQETQYF
>TRBV29-1|TRBJ2-4|14|NA|TRBD1
TGCAGCGTTGGGTACTTGGACAGGTGGGACATTCAGTACTTC
CSVGYLDRWDIQYF
>TRBV30|TRBJ2-5|14|NA|NA
TGTGCCTGGAGTGTACTTAGAGGGTTCGAGACCCAGTACTTC
CAWSVLRGFETQYF
>TRBV27|TRBJ2-7|13|NA|NA
TGTGCCAGCACCCCCACCGGGAACTACGAGCAGTACTTC
CASTPTGNYEQYF
>TRBV5-6|TRBJ2-7|16|NA|TRBD1
TGTGCCAGCAGCTATTACAGGGGCGGTGGGTCCTACGAGCAGTACTTC
CASSYYRGGGSYEQYF
>TRBV19|TRBJ2-7|13|NA|TRBD2
TGTGCCAGTATAGCGGGACCTGGCTACGAGCAGTACTTC
CASIAGPGYEQYF
>TRBV15|TRBJ2-3|14|NA|NA
TGTGCCACCAGCGTCGGGGGAGCCTCAGATACGCAGTATTTT
CATSVGGASDTQYF
>TRBV6-1|TRBJ1-2|15|few|NA
TGTGCCAGCAGTGAACGACAGGCTCTCAACTATGGCTACACCTTC
CASSERQALNYGYTF
>TRBV30|TRBJ1-6|13|NA|TRBD1
TGTGCCTGGCGCGGGACAGGGGGATCACCCCTCCACTTT
CAWRGTGGSPLHF
>TRBV6-5|TRBJ1-5|13|NA|NA
TGTGCCAGCAGTCGACAGCGCAATCAGCCCCAGCATTTT
CASSRQRNQPQHF
>TRBV9|TRBJ2-1|15|NA|NA
TGTGCCAGCAGCGTAGAAGCCGAATCCTACAATGAGCAGTTCTTC
CASSVEAESYNEQFF